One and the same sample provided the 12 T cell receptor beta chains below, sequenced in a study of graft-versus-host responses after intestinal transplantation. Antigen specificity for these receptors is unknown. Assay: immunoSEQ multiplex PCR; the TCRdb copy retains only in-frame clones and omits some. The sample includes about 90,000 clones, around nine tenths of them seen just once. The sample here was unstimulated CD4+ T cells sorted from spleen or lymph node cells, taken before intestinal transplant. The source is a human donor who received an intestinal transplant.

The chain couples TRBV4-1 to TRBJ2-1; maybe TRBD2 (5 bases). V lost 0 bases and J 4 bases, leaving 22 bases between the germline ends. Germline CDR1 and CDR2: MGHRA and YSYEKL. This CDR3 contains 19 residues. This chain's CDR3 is CASSQDRGDLALRYNEQFF. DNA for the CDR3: TGCGCCAGCAGCCAAGATCGGGGTGATCTGGCCCTCCGTTACAATGAGCAGTTCTTC.

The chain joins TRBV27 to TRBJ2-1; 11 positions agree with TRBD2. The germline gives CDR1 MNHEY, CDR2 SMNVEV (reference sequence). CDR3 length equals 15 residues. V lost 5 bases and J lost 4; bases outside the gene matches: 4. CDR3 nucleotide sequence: TGTGCCAGCAGTCTTAGCGGGAGGGTATACAATGAGCAGTTCTTC. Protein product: CASSLSGRVYNEQFF.

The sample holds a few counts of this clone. CDR3 bases: TGTGCTAGTGGTTTGGTACTGCAGGGCTATAACTATGGCTACACCTTC. This gives the protein CASGLVLQGYNYGYTF. The chain employs TRBV12-5 and TRBJ1-2; D might be TRBD1 (5 bases). Looked up from germline, CDR1 is LGHNT and CDR2 is FRNRAP. This CDR3 is 16 amino acids long. V was cut by 0 bases and J by 1 base, with 12 bases left in between.

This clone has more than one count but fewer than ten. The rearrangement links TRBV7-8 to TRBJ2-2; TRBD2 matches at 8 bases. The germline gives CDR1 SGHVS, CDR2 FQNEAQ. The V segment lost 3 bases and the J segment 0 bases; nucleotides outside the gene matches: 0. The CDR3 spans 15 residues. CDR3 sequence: CASSFSGTNTGELFF. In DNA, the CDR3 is TGTGCCAGCAGCTTTAGCGGGACGAACACCGGGGAGCTGTTTTTT. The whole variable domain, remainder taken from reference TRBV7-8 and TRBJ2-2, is GAGVSQSPRYKVAKRGQDVALRCDPISGHVSLFWYQQALGQGPEFLTYFQNEAQLDKSGLPSDRFFAERPEGSVSTLKIQRTQQEDSAVYLCASSFSGTNTGELFFGEGSRLTVL.

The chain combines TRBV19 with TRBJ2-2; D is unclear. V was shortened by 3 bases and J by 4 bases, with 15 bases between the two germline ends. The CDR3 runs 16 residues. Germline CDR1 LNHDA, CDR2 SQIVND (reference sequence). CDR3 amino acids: CASSIVAPITTGELFF. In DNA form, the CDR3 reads TGTGCCAGTAGTATCGTTGCTCCCATCACCACCGGGGAGCTGTTTTTT.

The CDR3 nucleotides are TGTGCCAGCTCACCACGACTAGGGTATACGCAGTATTTT. It specifies CASSPRLGYTQYF. V and J are TRBV18 and TRBJ2-3; a weak D match, TRBD2 (6 bases). CDR3 length: 13 residues. The germline V and J ends were trimmed by 1 base and 7 bases, with 9 bases remaining between them. Germline V gene data show CDR1 as KGHSH and CDR2 as LQKENI.

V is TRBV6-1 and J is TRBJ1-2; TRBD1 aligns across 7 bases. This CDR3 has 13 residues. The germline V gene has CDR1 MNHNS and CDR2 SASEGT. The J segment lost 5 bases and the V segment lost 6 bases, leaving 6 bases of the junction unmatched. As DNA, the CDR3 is TGTGCCAGCAGAGCAGGGGGACGGTATGGCTACACCTTC. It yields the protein CASRAGGRYGYTF.

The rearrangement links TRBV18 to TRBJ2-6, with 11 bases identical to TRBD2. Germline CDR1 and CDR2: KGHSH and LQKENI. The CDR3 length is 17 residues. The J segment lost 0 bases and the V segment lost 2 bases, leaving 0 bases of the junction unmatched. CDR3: CASSPGLAGSGANVLTF. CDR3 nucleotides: TGTGCCAGCTCACCAGGACTAGCGGGCTCTGGGGCCAACGTCCTGACTTTC. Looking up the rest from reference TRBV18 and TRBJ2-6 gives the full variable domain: NAGVMQNPRHLVRRRGQEARLRCSPMKGHSHVYWYRQLPEEGLKFMVYLQKENIIDESGMPKERFSAEFPKEGPSILRIQQVVRGDSAAYFCASSPGLAGSGANVLTFGAGSRLTVL.

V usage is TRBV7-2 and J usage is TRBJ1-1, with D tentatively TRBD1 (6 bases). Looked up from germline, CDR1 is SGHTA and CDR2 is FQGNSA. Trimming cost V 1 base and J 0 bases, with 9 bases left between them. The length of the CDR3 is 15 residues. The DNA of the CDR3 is TGTGCCAGCAGCTTAGTTGGGGGCCTGAACACTGAAGCTTTCTTT. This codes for CASSLVGGLNTEAFF. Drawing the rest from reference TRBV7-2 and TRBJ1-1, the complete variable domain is GAGVSQSPSNKVTEKGKDVELRCDPISGHTALYWYRQSLGQGLEFLIYFQGNSAPDKSGLPSDRFSAERTGGSVSTLTIQRTQQEDSAVYLCASSLVGGLNTEAFFGQGTRLTVV.

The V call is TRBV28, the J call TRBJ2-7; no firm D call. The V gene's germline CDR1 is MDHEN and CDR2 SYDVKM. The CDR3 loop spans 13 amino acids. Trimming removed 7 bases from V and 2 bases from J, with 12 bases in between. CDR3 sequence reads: CASTPLDPYEQYF. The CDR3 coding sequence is TGTGCCAGCACCCCTCTAGATCCCTACGAGCAGTACTTC.

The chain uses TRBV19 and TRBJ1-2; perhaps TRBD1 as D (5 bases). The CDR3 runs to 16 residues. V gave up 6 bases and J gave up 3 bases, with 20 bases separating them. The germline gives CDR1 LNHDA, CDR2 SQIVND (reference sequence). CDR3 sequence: CASRPEPAGYHYGYTF. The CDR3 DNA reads TGTGCCAGTAGGCCCGAGCCGGCAGGGTATCACTATGGCTACACCTTC.

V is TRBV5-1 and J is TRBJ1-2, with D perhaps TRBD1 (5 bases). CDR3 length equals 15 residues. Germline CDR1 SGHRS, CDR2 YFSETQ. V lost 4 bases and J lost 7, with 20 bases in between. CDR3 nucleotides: TGCGCCAGCAGCCATTCTTCAGGGCGGTCGAGTGGCTACACCTTC. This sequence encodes CASSHSSGRSSGYTF.